The clone carrying this TCR beta chain has a single count. RNA was extracted with the RNeasy kit, and a quantity of 0.5 to 1 ug was reverse transcribed using random hexamers. In TCRdb, the immunoSEQ multiplex PCR reads were re-called with MiXCR into one record per CDR3 protein. Among 400,000 or so distinct CDR3 sequences listed, 75% to 90% were seen once. Germline V gene lookup returns CDR1 SGHDT and CDR2 YYEEEE. The J segment lost 3 bases and the V segment lost 2 bases, leaving 17 bases of the junction unmatched. The CDR3 sequence is 19 residues long. This sample was included in a study of CD8 T cells in Susac syndrome.

The TCR comes from a human donor with multiple sclerosis. Sequenced input: CD8+ T cells from PBMCs. The chain recombines TRBV5-6 with TRBJ1-2; 9 bases fit TRBD1. CDR3 sequence reads: CASSFYYTAGTGIDYGYTF. The CDR3 coding sequence is TGTGCCAGCAGCTTCTACTATACAGCCGGGACAGGGATTGACTATGGCTACACCTTC.